These 9 T cell receptor beta chains share one sample of origin, sequenced in a study of Ad26.COV2.S vaccination and SARS-CoV-2 variants. Sample treatment: over 15 received Ad26.COV2.S at low or high dose, single or two shots; roughly five received placebo; per-sample allocation not given. Samples came from day 63 after the first vaccine or placebo injection. Profiled with immunoSEQ multiplex PCR; TCRdb holds only in-frame clones, not every one. The table records around 320,000 clones, around 84% of them present only once. This sample comprised peripheral blood, obtained in a trial of Ad26.COV2.S vaccine versus placebo. These receptors all come from a person aged 18 to 59 who received the Ad26.COV2.S COVID-19 vaccine or a placebo.

This chain links TRBV7-9 with TRBJ2-1, with a weak D call TRBD1 (7 bases). Germline CDR1 is SEHNR and CDR2 is FQNEAQ (reference sequence). The CDR3 runs 17 residues. The V and J ends lost 5 bases and 5 bases respectively, with 22 bases between them. In DNA form, the CDR3 reads TGTGCCAGCAGCCCCTTGGGGGACAGCGGGCGGGACAATGAGCAGTTCTTC. Translation: CASSPLGDSGRDNEQFF.

The chain couples TRBV3-1 (or the pseudogene TRBV3-2) to TRBJ2-2, with D maybe TRBD1 (5 bases). From germline, CDR1 is LGHDT and CDR2 YNNKEL (reference sequence). The CDR3 length is 15 residues. The germline V and J ends were trimmed by 3 bases and 6 bases, with 14 bases remaining between them. For the CDR3, the DNA is TGTGCCAGCAGCCACACGGCAGGGTCCCCCGGGGAGCTGTTTTTT. Its protein product is CASSHTAGSPGELFF.

The V gene is TRBV13, the J gene TRBJ2-1; 8 bases match TRBD2. The CDR3 covers 16 residues. The J segment lost 3 bases and the V segment lost 4 bases, leaving 8 bases of the junction unmatched. The germline gives CDR1 PRHDT, CDR2 FYEKMQ (reference sequence). The CDR3 region is CASSSQRGPNYNEQFF. DNA of the CDR3: TGTGCCAGCAGCTCCCAGCGGGGGCCCAACTACAATGAGCAGTTCTTC.

Only a few counts were recorded for this clone. The rearrangement uses TRBV9 and TRBJ1-2, with 9 bases identical to TRBD1. The CDR3 length is 15 residues. Germline loops: CDR1 SGDLS, CDR2 YYNGEE. V was pared by 2 bases and J by 5 bases, with 7 bases of the junction left unmatched. The CDR3 region has the DNA TGTGCCAGCAGCGTTCGCCCCGGGACAGGGTATGGCTACACCTTC. Translating it yields CASSVRPGTGYGYTF.

The chain carries TRBV5-1 and TRBJ2-7, with D possibly matching TRBD1 (6 bases). Deletions cut 0 bases from V and 0 bases from J, with 10 bases between. Germline-derived CDR1 and CDR2 are SGHRS and YFSETQ. The CDR3 is made up of 15 amino acids. The DNA of the CDR3 is TGCGCCAGCAGCTTGGCCCCAGGGGTCTCCTACGAGCAGTACTTC. It codes for CASSLAPGVSYEQYF.

For this clone: In the same sample, other DNA sequences code for this CDR3. This chain links TRBV5-6 with TRBJ2-5, with D tentatively TRBD2 (5 bases). In germline, CDR1 is SGHDT, CDR2 YYEEEE. The CDR3 consists of 13 residues. The ends were cut back, 0 bases at V and 5 bases at J, with 8 bases in the middle. CDR3 region: CASSLEGLETQYF. The CDR3 DNA follows: TGTGCCAGCAGCTTGGAAGGACTTGAGACCCAGTACTTC.

The chain couples TRBV4-2 to TRBJ2-3; D perhaps matches TRBD2 (5 bases). The CDR3 has 14 residues. V was pared by 1 base and J by 2 bases, with 7 bases between. CDR1 and CDR2 from the germline V gene are LGHNA and YNFKEQ. CDR3 DNA sequence: TGTGCCAGCAGCCAAGCGACTAACACAGATACGCAGTATTTT. It is translated as CASSQATNTDTQYF.

CDR3 in DNA: TGTGCCAGCAGTGAAAATAGGGGAACAGGGGCAGATACGCAGTATTTT. The encoded protein is CASSENRGTGADTQYF. The V and J genes are TRBV25-1 and TRBJ2-3, with 7 bases lining up with TRBD1. V lost 2 bases, J lost 4 bases, and 9 bases stayed unmatched. The CDR3 runs 16 residues. Germline V lookup: CDR1 MGHDK, CDR2 SYGVNS.

Written as DNA, the CDR3 is TGCGCCAGCACCTTCATTGGACAGGGGCGAGGTGGCTACACCTTC. It codes for CASTFIGQGRGGYTF. The chain has TRBV5-1 and TRBJ1-2; 9 nucleotides line up with TRBD1. V was pared by 6 bases and J by 7 bases, with 13 bases of the junction left unmatched. The CDR3 consists of 15 residues. Germline V gene sequence: CDR1 SGHRS, CDR2 YFSETQ.